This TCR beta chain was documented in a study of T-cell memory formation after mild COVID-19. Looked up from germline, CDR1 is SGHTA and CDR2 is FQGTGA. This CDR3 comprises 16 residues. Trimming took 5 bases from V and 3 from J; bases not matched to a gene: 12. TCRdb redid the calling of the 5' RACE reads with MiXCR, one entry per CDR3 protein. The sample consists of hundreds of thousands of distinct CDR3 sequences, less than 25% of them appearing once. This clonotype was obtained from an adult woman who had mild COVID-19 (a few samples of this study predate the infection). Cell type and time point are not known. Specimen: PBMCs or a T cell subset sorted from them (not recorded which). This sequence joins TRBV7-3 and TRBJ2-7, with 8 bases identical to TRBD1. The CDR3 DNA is TGTGCCAGCAGCACCACAGGGGGGACACCGATCTACGAGCAGTACTTC. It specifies CASSTTGGTPIYEQYF. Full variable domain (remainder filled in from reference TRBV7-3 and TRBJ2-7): GAGVSQTPSNKVTEKGKYVELRCDPISGHTALYWYRQSLGQGPEFLIYFQGTGAADDSGLPNDRFFAVRPEGSVSTLKIQRTERGDSAVYLCASSTTGGTPIYEQYFGPGTRLTVT.